This T cell receptor (beta chain) was sequenced during a study of T cells in Graves' hyperthyroidism and ophthalmopathy. Findings and limits, study-wide: The blood repertoire included most of the expanded thyroid clonotypes above 0.001.

The ends lost 4 bases at V and 4 bases at J; junction bases unmatched: 10. The germline gives CDR1 SGHRS, CDR2 YFSETQ. CDR3 size: 16 residues. Uncontrolled infection, other autoimmune disease, pregnancy or lactation disqualified patients from enrolment. PBMCs stemmed from 10 ml fresh peripheral blood. On this clonotype: Its antigen is as yet unknown.

RNA transcripts yielded amplified TCR beta CDR3 regions. TCR CDR3 underwent first-round RT-PCR with the HTBI primer set. TCRdb re-called the multiplex PCR reads with MiXCR, one entry per CDR3 protein. The sample yields about 59,000 distinct CDR3 sequences, roughly 50% seen once. The clonotype comes from a woman in her sixties with Graves' ophthalmopathy. Sequencing was performed on blood. The chain couples TRBV5-1 to TRBJ2-3, with TRBD2 identical over 9 bases. The CDR3 here is CASSGIPRGRADTQYF. The CDR3 nucleotides read TGCGCCAGCAGCGGTATTCCGCGCGGGAGGGCAGATACGCAGTATTTT. Full variable domain (missing parts from reference TRBV5-1 and TRBJ2-3): KAGVTQTPRYLIKTRGQQVTLSCSPISGHRSVSWYQQTPGQGLQFLFEYFSETQRNKGNFPGRFSGRQFSNSRSEMNVSTLELGDSALYLCASSGIPRGRADTQYFGPGTRLTVL.